This entry lists 8 T cell receptor beta chains sequenced from one sample in a study of response to subunit inactivated influenza vaccine. TCRdb passed the RT-PCR reads through MiXCR, listing each CDR3 protein once. This table holds roughly 650,000 distinct CDR3 sequences, 11% to 15% found once. Sequencing was performed on PBMCs from blood, taken 14 to 15 days before vaccination. The receptors come from a man between 50 and 59 years old who received an inactivated influenza vaccine.

This clonotype appeared a few times. The rearrangement joins TRBV28 to TRBJ2-3, with a tentative D call TRBD2 (6 bases). The V end was cut by 6 bases, the J end by 2 bases, with 15 bases between. The CDR3 has 15 residues. The V gene's germline CDR1 is MDHEN and CDR2 SYDVKM. As DNA, the CDR3 is TGTGCCAGCAGACCTGCGGGGATTCACACAGATACGCAGTATTTT. Amino acids: CASRPAGIHTDTQYF.

This clonotype was seen more than once but under ten times. The chain employs TRBV5-5 and TRBJ2-6; no firm D call. The CDR3 has 18 amino acids. Per the germline V gene, CDR1 is SGHKS and CDR2 is YYEKEE (reference sequence). The V and J ends lost 6 bases and 0 bases respectively, with 19 bases between them. CDR3 loop: CASTDVRSTGSGANVLTF. The CDR3 DNA is TGTGCCAGCACCGACGTAAGATCAACGGGCTCTGGGGCCAACGTCCTGACTTTC.

This clonotype was counted between two and nine times. J is TRBJ2-7 and V is TRBV11-1, with 11 bases identical to TRBD1. CDR3 length equals 20 residues. V trimming: 0 bases; J trimming: 2 bases; junction bases outside the gene matches: 15. Germline V CDR1 and CDR2: SGHAT, FQDESV (reference sequence). For the CDR3, the DNA is TGTGCCAGCAGCTTAGCCAGGACAGGGGGCCTTTCTAGCACTCCCTACGAGCAGTACTTC. Its protein product is CASSLARTGGLSSTPYEQYF.

The sample holds a few counts of this clonotype. The chain employs TRBV10-3 and TRBJ2-1, with D unclear. This CDR3 contains 12 residues. Germline lookup yields CDR1 ENHRY and CDR2 SYGVKD. The V end lost 2 bases, the J end lost 12 bases, and 11 bases lay between the germline ends. As DNA, the CDR3 is TGTGCCATCAGTGAGCCCCGGAATCCGCAGTTCTTC. This gives the protein CAISEPRNPQFF.

The V gene is TRBV20-1, the J gene TRBJ2-5; the match to TRBD2 covers 9 bases. CDR3 size: 15 residues. CDR1 is DFQATT and CDR2 is SNEGSKA in the germline V gene (reference sequence). The ends lost 1 base at V and 4 bases at J; junction bases unmatched: 7. In nucleotides, the CDR3 is TGCAGTGCTAGAGCTGGCGGGGGGGCCGGAGAGACCCAGTACTTC. This translates into CSARAGGGAGETQYF.

The chain combines TRBV7-6 with TRBJ2-7; D unresolved. From germline, CDR1 is SGHVS and CDR2 FNYEAQ. V lost 1 base and J lost 0, with 13 bases in between. CDR3 length: 16 residues. The CDR3: CASSLDTDRISYEQYF. CDR3 nucleotides: TGTGCCAGCAGCTTAGACACCGACCGGATCTCCTACGAGCAGTACTTC.

The chain has TRBV6-2 or TRBV6-3 and TRBJ2-7, with 7 positions matching TRBD1. With 1 base clipped from V and 0 bases from J, the junction kept 3 bases outside the gene matches. Germline assignment: CDR1 MNHEY and CDR2 SVGEGT. The CDR3 consists of 15 residues. CDR3 region: CASSYWDSFSYEQYF. The DNA for the CDR3 is TGTGCCAGCAGTTACTGGGACAGCTTCTCCTACGAGCAGTACTTC.

This chain joins TRBV6-2 or TRBV6-3 and TRBJ2-5; the D is unclear. Deletions cut 7 bases from V and 5 bases from J, with 17 bases between. CDR1 and CDR2 from the germline V gene are MNHEY and SVGEGT. This CDR3 spans 14 amino acids. The CDR3, as DNA: TGTGCCAGCATGCAGACAAATGAATGGGAGACCCAGTACTTC. Amino acid sequence: CASMQTNEWETQYF.